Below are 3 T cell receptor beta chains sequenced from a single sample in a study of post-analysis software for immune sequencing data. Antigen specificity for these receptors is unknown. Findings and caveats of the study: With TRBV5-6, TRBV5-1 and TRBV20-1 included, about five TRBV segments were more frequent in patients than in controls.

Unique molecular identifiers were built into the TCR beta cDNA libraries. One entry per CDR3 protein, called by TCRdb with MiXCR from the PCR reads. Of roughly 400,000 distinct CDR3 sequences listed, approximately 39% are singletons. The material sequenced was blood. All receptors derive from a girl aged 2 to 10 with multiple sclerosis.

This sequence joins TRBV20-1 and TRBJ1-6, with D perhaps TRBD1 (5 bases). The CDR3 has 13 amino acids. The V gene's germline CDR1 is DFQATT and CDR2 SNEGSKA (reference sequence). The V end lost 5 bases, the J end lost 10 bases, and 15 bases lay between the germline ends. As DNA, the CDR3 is TGCAGTGCTTCCTGGGGGGGGAGCTCACCCCTCCACTTT. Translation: CSASWGGSSPLHF.

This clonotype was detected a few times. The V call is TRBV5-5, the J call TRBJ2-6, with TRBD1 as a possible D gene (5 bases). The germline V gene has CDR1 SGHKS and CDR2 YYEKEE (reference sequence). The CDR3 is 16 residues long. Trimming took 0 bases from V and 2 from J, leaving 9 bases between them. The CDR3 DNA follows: TGTGCCAGCAGCTTGGCCCCAGGGACTGGGGCCAACGTCCTGACTTTC. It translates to CASSLAPGTGANVLTF.

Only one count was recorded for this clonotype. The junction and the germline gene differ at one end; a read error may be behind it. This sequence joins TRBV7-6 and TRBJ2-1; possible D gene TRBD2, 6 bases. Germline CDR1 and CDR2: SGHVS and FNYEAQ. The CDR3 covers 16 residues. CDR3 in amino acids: CASSRPRDGGYNVQFF. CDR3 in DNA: TGTGCCAGCAGCCGGCCACGGGACGGGGGTTACAATGTGCAGTTCTTC. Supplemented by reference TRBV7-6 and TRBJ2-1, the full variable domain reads GAGVSQSPRYKVTKRGQDVALRCDPISGHVSLYWYRQALGQGPEFLTYFNYEAQQDKSGLPNDRFSAERPEGSISTLTIQRTEQRDSAMYRCASSRPRDGGYNVQFFGPGTRLTVL.